Sequencing of this T cell receptor beta chain was carried out in a study of blood T cells in healthy people across ages. Study-wide context: Template-switching capture recovered about one barcoded beta molecule per two T cells.

Germline CDR1 reads DFQATT; CDR2 reads SNEGSKA (reference sequence). V was trimmed by 6 bases and J by 0 bases, leaving 12 bases between them. The CDR3 covers 14 residues. Details on this clonotype: Its antigen is undetermined.

Primers used in a second PCR of roughly 6 to 12 cycles were a sample-barcoded 5' primer and a J-beta primer mix. TCRdb redid the calling of the 5' RACE reads with MiXCR, one entry per CDR3 protein. The sample holds 1.5 million to 2 million distinct CDR3 sequences; around 35% are singletons and the top ten take approximately 10%. Overall study findings and caveats: Expanded clonotype shifts may have been confounded, as the donors had an unknown CMV status. There were more naive CD4+ cells and higher diversity in long-lived donors than in aged donors.

Sequenced sample: blood. The sequence derives from a woman aged 25 to 39 in good health. V usage is TRBV20-1 and J usage is TRBJ1-3; D ambiguous. CDR3 DNA sequence: TGCAGTGCCCCCCAGCTGAGCTCTGGAAACACCATATATTTT. It yields the protein CSAPQLSSGNTIYF.